These 27 T cell receptor beta chains were sequenced from one sample in a study of T-cell reconstitution after alpha-beta-depleted transplantation in children. TCRbeta library preparation incorporated unique molecular identifiers. MiXCR was run by TCRdb on the PCR reads, yielding one entry per CDR3 protein. The data contain 670,000 or so distinct CDR3 sequences, around 13% of them singletons. The input for sequencing was PBMCs, taken before TCRalphabeta/CD19-depleted stem cell transplant. These receptors all come from a girl aged 2-15 years with congenital amegakaryocytic thrombocytopenia, due to receive a stem cell transplant.

The chain combines TRBV5-1 with TRBJ1-2, with D possibly being TRBD1 (5 bases). V was shortened by 7 bases and J by 11 bases, with 21 bases between the two germline ends. CDR3 length: 13 amino acids. The germline gives CDR1 SGHRS, CDR2 YFSETQ. The CDR3 DNA is TGCGCCAGCTCGAACGAGGCAGGGACGGGGTACACCTTC. Amino acids: CASSNEAGTGYTF.

The rearrangement joins TRBV18 to TRBJ2-5, with a tentative D call TRBD1 (5 bases). CDR3 size: 14 residues. The V and J ends lost 2 bases and 3 bases respectively, with 10 bases between them. The germline gives CDR1 KGHSH, CDR2 LQKENI. The CDR3 is CASSPTQGEETQYF. The CDR3 nucleotides are TGTGCCAGCTCACCAACGCAGGGTGAAGAGACCCAGTACTTC.

This clonotype occurred a few times. This chain links TRBV12-3 or TRBV12-4 with TRBJ2-1; 10 bases map to TRBD2. V was pared by 6 bases and J by 8 bases, with 7 bases of the junction left unmatched. The CDR3 covers 14 residues. CDR3 in DNA: TGTGCCAGCAGAGCTAGCGGGAGAGTATATGAGCAGTTCTTC. The encoded protein is CASRASGRVYEQFF.

This clonotype was observed at least ten times. V is TRBV7-2 and J is TRBJ1-6; D gene ambiguous. The CDR3 sequence is 14 residues long. CDR1 is SGHTA and CDR2 is FQGNSA in the germline V gene. V shed 4 bases and J shed 2 bases, with 6 bases lying between them. The CDR3 DNA is TGTGCCAGCAGCTCCGGGCCCTATAATTCACCCCTCCACTTT. This gives the protein CASSSGPYNSPLHF.

Ten or more counts support this clonotype. The rearrangement links TRBV28 to TRBJ2-2; tentatively, D is TRBD1 or TRBD2 (5 bases each). Germline lookup yields CDR1 MDHEN and CDR2 SYDVKM. The CDR3 loop spans 14 amino acids. V was pared by 5 bases and J by 5 bases, with 12 bases between. DNA of the CDR3: TGTGCCAGCAGTGGGACGCCTGGTACCGGGGAGCTGTTTTTT. It specifies CASSGTPGTGELFF. The full variable domain, its missing parts supplied by reference TRBV28 and TRBJ2-2, is DVKVTQSSRYLVKRTGEKVFLECVQDMDHENMFWYRQDPGLGLRLIYFSYDVKMKEKGDIPEGYSVSREKKERFSLILESASTNQTSMYLCASSGTPGTGELFFGEGSRLTVL.

This clonotype has more than one count but fewer than ten. V is TRBV6-5 and J is TRBJ1-3, with 11 bases lining up with TRBD1. V dropped 7 bases and J dropped 1; count of bases not matched to a gene: 24. The CDR3 consists of 22 residues. Germline assignment: CDR1 MNHEY and CDR2 SVGAGI. In nucleotides, the CDR3 is TGTGCCAGCACCCTCACCGGGACAGGGGGAGGAGGGGGTTATTTTTCTGGAAACACCATATATTTT. It translates to CASTLTGTGGGGGYFSGNTIYF.

This clonotype was seen many times. The chain has TRBV20-1 and TRBJ2-1, with D perhaps given as TRBD1 or TRBD2 (5 bases each). V was cut by 6 bases and J by 8 bases, with 8 bases left in between. The CDR3 consists of 10 residues. Germline V gives CDR1 DFQATT, CDR2 SNEGSKA (reference sequence). The CDR3 sequence is CSAGDHEQFF. CDR3 DNA: TGCAGTGCGGGGGACCATGAGCAGTTCTTC.

In this sample, this clonotype turned up many times. This chain uses TRBV5-1 with TRBJ1-1, with a tentative D call TRBD1 (5 bases). V was shortened by 0 bases and J by 4 bases, with 7 bases between the two germline ends. CDR3 length: 13 residues. Germline CDR1 and CDR2: SGHRS and YFSETQ. The CDR3 protein is CASSLGRATEAFF. The CDR3 bases are TGCGCCAGCAGCTTGGGCAGGGCCACTGAAGCTTTCTTT.

This clonotype was observed at least ten times. V gene TRBV27 combines with J gene TRBJ1-6; D ambiguous. CDR1 is MNHEY and CDR2 is SMNVEV in the germline V gene (reference sequence). Trimming left V 2 bases short and J 6 bases short, with 5 bases between. The CDR3 loop spans 13 amino acids. CDR3 DNA sequence: TGTGCCAGCAGTTTAGGACCTAATTCACCCCTCCACTTT. Its protein is CASSLGPNSPLHF.

This clonotype was seen repeatedly, ten times or more. V usage is TRBV29-1 and J usage is TRBJ2-1; maybe TRBD2 (5 bases). The CDR3 extends over 14 amino acids. Germline lookup yields CDR1 SQVTM and CDR2 ANQGSEA. V was cut by 4 bases and J by 4 bases, with 14 bases left in between. Written as DNA, the CDR3 is TGCAGCGTTGTAGGAGGACCCAAATACAATGAGCAGTTCTTC. Protein product: CSVVGGPKYNEQFF.

This clonotype was seen a few times. This chain connects TRBV30 to TRBJ1-5; 9 nucleotides agree with TRBD1. The CDR3 consists of 14 residues. Per the germline V gene, CDR1 is GTSNPN and CDR2 is SVGIG (reference sequence). The junction had 6 bases not matched to a gene; V was cut back by 3 bases and J by 6 bases. CDR3 nucleotide sequence: TGTGCCTGGAGGCACAGGGGGCTCGGTCAGCCCCAGCATTTT. It codes for CAWRHRGLGQPQHF.

This clonotype occurred a few times. This chain links TRBV15 with TRBJ2-7; D is possibly TRBD2 (6 bases). CDR1 LNHNV and CDR2 YYDKDF come from the germline V gene (reference sequence). The CDR3 sequence is 15 residues long. Trimming left V 4 bases short and J 2 bases short, with 15 bases between. CDR3 sequence reads: CATSTFAGRTYEQYF. CDR3 nucleotide sequence: TGTGCCACCAGCACCTTTGCCGGGAGAACCTACGAGCAGTACTTC.

This chain joins TRBV29-1 and TRBJ1-1, with unresolved D. This CDR3 has 12 residues. V was shortened by 6 bases and J by 0 bases, with 8 bases between the two germline ends. Looked up from germline, CDR1 is SQVTM and CDR2 is ANQGSEA. The CDR3 here is CSVRSLNTEAFF. The CDR3, as DNA: TGCAGCGTGAGGAGCTTGAACACTGAAGCTTTCTTT. Drawing the rest from reference TRBV29-1 and TRBJ1-1, the complete variable domain is SAVISQKPSRDICQRGTSLTIQCQVDSQVTMMFWYRQQPGQSLTLIATANQGSEATYESGFVIDKFPISRPNLTFSTLTVSNMSPEDSSIYLCSVRSLNTEAFFGQGTRLTVV.

J is TRBJ2-3 and V is TRBV28; TRBD2 might be the D (6 bases). The CDR3 sequence is 14 residues long. Germline V gene sequence: CDR1 MDHEN, CDR2 SYDVKM. V lost 6 bases to trimming and J lost 2 bases, with 12 bases between them. The DNA of the CDR3 is TGTGCCAGCAGCACAAGCGGGTACACAGATACGCAGTATTTT. Its translation is CASSTSGYTDTQYF.

This clonotype was recorded many times. The V call is TRBV12-3 or TRBV12-4, the J call TRBJ2-4, with a possible D match to TRBD1 (5 bases). Deletions cut 5 bases from V and 3 bases from J, with 17 bases between. The length of the CDR3 is 16 residues. The CDR3 protein is CASSPRGRPFKNIQYF. The CDR3 bases are TGTGCCAGCAGTCCTAGGGGCAGGCCTTTCAAAAACATTCAGTACTTC.

CDR3 in amino acids: CASSTGDRPQETQYF. CDR3 bases: TGCGCCAGCAGCACCGGGGACAGACCCCAAGAGACCCAGTACTTC. The chain combines TRBV5-1 with TRBJ2-5, with 7 nucleotides matching TRBD1. V dropped 4 bases and J dropped 1; count of bases not matched to a gene: 7. Germline loops: CDR1 SGHRS, CDR2 YFSETQ. CDR3 length: 15 amino acids.

This clonotype showed up just a few times. V and J are TRBV5-1 and TRBJ2-1, with D perhaps TRBD2 (6 bases). Trimming took 0 bases from V and 4 from J, leaving 11 bases between them. This CDR3 is 15 amino acids long. Germline V gene lookup returns CDR1 SGHRS and CDR2 YFSETQ. The CDR3 DNA sequence: TGCGCCAGCAGCTTGGCCGCTAGCGAATACAATGAGCAGTTCTTC. Its translation: CASSLAASEYNEQFF.

This clonotype came up a few times. The chain has TRBV20-1 and TRBJ2-1, with 8 bases that match TRBD2. This CDR3 is built from 14 residues. Germline V CDR1 and CDR2: DFQATT, SNEGSKA (reference sequence). Unmatched junction bases numbered 12, after V lost 6 bases and J lost 8 bases. CDR3 region: CSAIDGTRNYEQFF. The CDR3 nucleotides are TGCAGTGCGATCGACGGGACTAGGAACTATGAGCAGTTCTTC.

This clonotype occurred many times. The chain carries TRBV29-1 and TRBJ2-2; TRBD2 matches at 8 bases. The CDR3 consists of 14 residues. Germline-derived CDR1 and CDR2 are SQVTM and ANQGSEA. With V trimmed by 4 bases and J by 7 bases, 8 bases remained unmatched. CDR3 in DNA: TGCAGCGTTGTGGTAGCGGGAATGGTCGGGGAGCTGTTTTTT. This translates into CSVVVAGMVGELFF.

This clonotype was counted ten times or more. This sequence joins TRBV7-8 and TRBJ1-5; D may be TRBD1 (5 bases). V was trimmed by 1 base and J by 6 bases, leaving 10 bases between them. The CDR3 covers 14 residues. Germline CDR1 and CDR2: SGHVS and FQNEAQ. In DNA form, the CDR3 reads TGTGCCAGCAGCTTAGGCGCCGGGGGTCAGCCCCAGCATTTT. As protein: CASSLGAGGQPQHF.

This clonotype was observed at least ten times. V usage is TRBV5-5 and J usage is TRBJ2-7; weak D call: TRBD2 (5 bases). Trimming removed 2 bases from V and 2 bases from J, with 11 bases in between. The CDR3 has 14 amino acids. Germline V gene sequence: CDR1 SGHKS, CDR2 YYEKEE (reference sequence). CDR3 amino acids: CASSFLLRAYEQYF. The CDR3 DNA follows: TGTGCCAGCAGCTTTCTCCTGAGGGCCTACGAGCAGTACTTC.

The sample holds many counts of this clonotype. This rearrangement joins TRBV5-1 to TRBJ1-4; 7 nucleotides agree with TRBD1. The CDR3 is 15 residues long. Germline lookup yields CDR1 SGHRS and CDR2 YFSETQ. The junction had 9 bases not matched to a gene; V was cut back by 2 bases and J by 8 bases. The chain's CDR3 is CASSFTGEGFEKLFF. The CDR3, as DNA: TGCGCCAGCAGCTTTACAGGGGAAGGTTTCGAAAAACTGTTTTTT.

This clonotype occurred a few times. The rearrangement uses TRBV12-5 and TRBJ2-7, with 8 bases aligning to TRBD2. The J segment lost 2 bases and the V segment lost 3 bases, leaving 0 bases of the junction unmatched. Germline assignment: CDR1 LGHNT and CDR2 FRNRAP. The CDR3 sequence is 13 residues long. The CDR3 is CASGFGRAYEQYF. The CDR3 DNA sequence: TGTGCTAGTGGTTTCGGGAGGGCCTACGAGCAGTACTTC.

This clonotype showed up just a few times. This chain joins TRBV14 and TRBJ2-1, with 7 bases that match TRBD2. The CDR3 runs to 15 residues. The germline CDR1 and CDR2 sequences are SGHDN and FVKESK. Trimming at V came to 4 bases and at J to 4 bases, leaving 7 bases not matched to a gene. Written as DNA, the CDR3 is TGTGCCAGCAGCCTGGGACTATCCTTTTACAATGAGCAGTTCTTC. Translation gives CASSLGLSFYNEQFF.

This clonotype was counted ten times or more. This chain joins TRBV20-1 and TRBJ2-3; 7 nucleotides match TRBD2. V trimming: 3 bases; J trimming: 0 bases; junction bases outside the gene matches: 6. Germline-derived CDR1 and CDR2 are DFQATT and SNEGSKA (reference sequence). CDR3 length: 15 amino acids. The CDR3 DNA reads as TGCAGTGCTAGTGAACAGCGGGATAGCACAGATACGCAGTATTTT. Translating it yields CSASEQRDSTDTQYF.

Note on this clonotype: This may be a read error, as it is one base from a much larger clone. CDR3 in DNA: TGCGCCAGCAGCCAAGATCGGGGCGGCACTCACTACGAGCAGTACTTC. Translated: CASSQDRGGTHYEQYF. This sequence joins TRBV4-1 and TRBJ2-7; D may match TRBD1 or TRBD2 (5 bases each). The CDR3 spans 16 residues. V lost 0 bases and J 3 bases, leaving 15 bases between the germline ends. CDR1 is MGHRA, CDR2 YSYEKL, per germline.

This clonotype has only a few counts. A much larger clone differs by one base, so this may be a read error. The chain links TRBV7-9 to TRBJ2-5; D gene unclear. Trimming cost V 3 bases and J 5 bases, with 7 bases left between them. Germline V gene data show CDR1 as SEHNR and CDR2 as FQNEAQ (reference sequence). The CDR3 sequence is 12 residues long. This CDR3 reads CASSFDLETQYF. In DNA form, the CDR3 reads TGTGCCAGCAGCTTTGATTTGGAGACCCAGTACTTC.